A selection of T cell receptor beta chains follows, all from one sample in a study of circulating CD8 cells and anti-PD-1 response in melanoma. TCRdb processed the reads anew with MiXCR; each CDR3 protein has one entry. This table holds roughly 1,200 distinct CDR3 sequences, almost 6% found once. The sample in question was CD8+ T cells from PBMCs, obtained at baseline or after one month of anti-PD-1 therapy (not recorded which). All receptors derive from a human donor with melanoma. Each CDR3 is given with its conserved first and last residue. D genes are given only for firm matches. Clone size is shown for a subset of rows, as once, few, many or a class of expanded clone.

d_call j_call v_call clone_size cdr3_nt cdr3_aa
- TRBJ2-2 TRBV7-2 large TGTGCCAGCAGCTTAGGAGGCGGGCAGGAGCTGTTTTTT CASSLGGGQELFF
- TRBJ1-6 TRBV7-2 medium-sized TGTGCCAGCAGCTTGGGACGTTCACCCCTCCACTTT CASSLGRSPLHF
TRBD2 TRBJ2-5 TRBV19 medium-sized TGTGCCAGTAGTATGCGGGGAGGGGAGACCCAGTACTTC CASSMRGGETQYF
- TRBJ1-5 TRBV25-1 medium-sized TGTGCCAGCAGTCAGAGGTCTAGCAATCAGCCCCAGCATTTT CASSQRSSNQPQHF
- TRBJ2-1 TRBV12-3/TRBV12-4 medium-sized TGTGCCAGCAGGGCAGAGGGGGGAGGTCCTTATGAGCAGTTCTTC CASRAEGGGPYEQFF
TRBD2 TRBJ2-3 TRBV6-4 large TGTGCCAGCAGTGAAGGCGGGGGTGAGACGGATACGCAGTATTTT CASSEGGGETDTQYF
- TRBJ1-1 TRBV19 medium-sized TGTGCCAGTATCGCCGGGCCCGGAGGTACTGAAGCTTTCTTT CASIAGPGGTEAFF
TRBD2 TRBJ2-2 TRBV27 medium-sized TGTGCCAGCAGTACGACTAGCCCCGGGGAGCTGTTTTTT CASSTTSPGELFF
- TRBJ2-1 TRBV9 medium-sized TGTGCCAGCAGCCCTCAGCCCTCTATGAGCTCCTACAATGAGCAGTTCTTC CASSPQPSMSSYNEQFF
- TRBJ2-1 TRBV24-1 medium-sized TGTGCCACCAGTTCCGCACATGAGCAGTTCTTC CATSSAHEQFF
TRBD2 TRBJ2-2 TRBV28 large TGTGCCAGCAGTCGACGGTCCCGGGAGGGAAACACCGGGGAGCTGTTTTTT CASSRRSREGNTGELFF
TRBD2 TRBJ2-2 TRBV2 medium-sized TGTGCCAGCGAGACTAGCGATAACACCGGGGAGCTGTTTTTT CASETSDNTGELFF
TRBD1 TRBJ2-7 TRBV19 large TGTGCCACTCAACGGACAGGGGGGATCTACGAGCAGTACTTC CATQRTGGIYEQYF
- TRBJ1-4 TRBV7-2 few TGTGCCAGCAGCTTAGCGGTTCGAGAAAAACTGTTTTTT CASSLAVREKLFF
TRBD1 TRBJ1-1 TRBV19 - TGTGCCTGGACTATAGTACAGGGGGCTGGGACTGAAGCTTTCTTT CAWTIVQGAGTEAFF
- TRBJ2-3 TRBV24-1 large TGTGCCACCAGTGATACAGGGATAGGGAGTCCCACAGATACGCAGTATTTT CATSDTGIGSPTDTQYF
- TRBJ1-5 TRBV28 large TGTGCCAGCATCCATTTGGGGAAAGGGAGCAATCAGCCCCAGCATTTT CASIHLGKGSNQPQHF
- TRBJ2-5 TRBV6-5 few TGTGCCAGCAGTTACTCGAAGTCAAGGGCCCCCTACTTC CASSYSKSRAPYF
TRBD1 TRBJ2-7 TRBV20-1 medium-sized TGCAGTGCTAGAGACACAGGGGAATTGTCCTACGAGCAGTACTTC CSARDTGELSYEQYF
- TRBJ2-3 TRBV28 medium-sized TGTGCCAGCAGTTTATCACTGGCCACAGATACGCAGTATTTT CASSLSLATDTQYF
TRBD1 TRBJ1-1 TRBV27 large TGTGCCAGCAGTCCGACAGGGGGCCTGAACACTGAAGCTTTCTTT CASSPTGGLNTEAFF
- TRBJ1-1 TRBV6-6 medium-sized TGTGCCAGCACCGCAGGGAACACTGAAGCTTTCTTT CASTAGNTEAFF